This TCR beta chain is from a study of blood T cell repertoires in COVID-19. As for the study in general: Samples came from the United States, Italy and Spain, spanning acute and convalescent COVID-19.

Trimming removed 11 bases from V and 2 bases from J, with 12 bases in between. This CDR3 region has 12 residues. CDR1 and CDR2 from the germline V gene are MNHEY and SVGAGI. Assay used: immunoSEQ multiplex PCR; TCRdb lists only in-frame clones, some missing. There are about 140,000 clones in the sample; around 88% occur only once, and more than 1.5% lies in the top ten. The sequence came from a woman aged 55 to 70 with acute or convalescent COVID-19. The sequencing sample was made of peripheral blood. The chain uses TRBV6-5 and TRBJ1-1, with D maybe TRBD1 (5 bases). This CDR3 is CAAGIPNTEAFF. Written as DNA, the CDR3 is TGTGCCGCAGGGATCCCTAACACTGAAGCTTTCTTT.